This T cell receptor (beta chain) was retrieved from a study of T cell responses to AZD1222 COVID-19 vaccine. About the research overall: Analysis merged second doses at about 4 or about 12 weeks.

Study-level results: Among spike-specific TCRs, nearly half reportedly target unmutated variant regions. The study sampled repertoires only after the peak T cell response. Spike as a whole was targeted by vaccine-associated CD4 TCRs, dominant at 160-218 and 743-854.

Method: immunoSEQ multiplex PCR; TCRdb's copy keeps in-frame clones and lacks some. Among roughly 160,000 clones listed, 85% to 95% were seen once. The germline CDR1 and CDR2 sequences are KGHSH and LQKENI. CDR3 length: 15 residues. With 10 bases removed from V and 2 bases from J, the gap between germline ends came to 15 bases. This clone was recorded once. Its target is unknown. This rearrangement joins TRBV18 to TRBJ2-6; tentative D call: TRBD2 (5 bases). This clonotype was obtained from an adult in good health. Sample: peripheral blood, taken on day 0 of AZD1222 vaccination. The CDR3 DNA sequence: TGTGCCACCTGGAACGACTATGCTGGGGCCAACGTCCTGACTTTC. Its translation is CATWNDYAGANVLTF.